One T cell receptor beta chain is described in this entry. This entry comes from a study of blood T cell repertoires in COVID-19. Study information: Specimens from acute and convalescent COVID-19 originated in the United States, Italy and Spain. Sources were T cells, B-cell-depleted T cells, or PBMCs; the material itself was cDNA or gDNA.

The CDR3 sequence is 14 residues long. From germline, CDR1 is SGHRS and CDR2 YFSETQ. After removal of 5 bases from V and 5 bases from J, the junction contained 7 bases not matched to a gene. Original processing notes: Estimation of nucleated cell counts relied on the amplification of reference gene primers. This table comes from immunoSEQ multiplex PCR, and its TCRdb copy is limited to in-frame clones, with some not included. The V and J calls and clone size come from that table; D and trimming were worked out from the DNA. The sample lists about 270,000 clones, approximately 77% seen once, with around 2.9% in the top ten.

The chain recombines TRBV5-1 with TRBJ2-7; 10 bases are a match to TRBD2. Input material: peripheral blood. The sequence came from a woman younger than 35 with acute or convalescent COVID-19. CDR3 loop: CASRDSGRPDEQYF. DNA for the CDR3: TGCGCCAGCAGGGATAGCGGGAGGCCCGACGAGCAGTACTTC.